These 14 T cell receptor beta chains came from one sample sequenced in a study of human T cells and chemical hapten exposure. Time point noted: pre-sensitization, week 0. The treatment here: therapeutic diphenylcyclopropenone sensitization with weekly scalp DPC. In TCRdb, the RACE reads were re-called with MiXCR into one record per CDR3 protein. The table includes approximately 400,000 distinct CDR3 sequences, 4.5% to 5.5% detected once. The specimen comprised whole blood, sampled in connection with sensitization to the hapten diphenylcyclopropenone (DPC). The receptor set was obtained from a woman aged 45-60 years with alopecia areata. Some clones in this sample may be carry-over from other donors' samples.

This clonotype was counted between two and nine times. The chain uses TRBV6-5 and TRBJ2-3; TRBD2 matches at 7 bases. Trimming cost V 3 bases and J 5 bases; bases outside gene matches: 5. Germline assignment: CDR1 MNHEY and CDR2 SVGAGI. The CDR3 totals 14 residues. Here the CDR3 DNA reads TGTGCCAGCAGTTATGGATGGGGGGGAGATACGCAGTATTTT. Protein product: CASSYGWGGDTQYF.

This clonotype appeared a few times. The J gene is TRBJ2-7, the V gene TRBV27; D may match TRBD1 or TRBD2 (6 bases each). CDR3 length equals 13 residues. V lost 7 bases and J 5 bases, leaving 15 bases between the germline ends. Germline values: CDR1 MNHEY, CDR2 SMNVEV (reference sequence). The chain's CDR3 is CASTEQGGNEQYF. The CDR3 bases are TGTGCCAGCACAGAACAGGGAGGCAACGAGCAGTACTTC.

The CDR3 region is CSVGLAKNIQYF. CDR3 nucleotides: TGCAGCGTTGGATTAGCCAAAAACATTCAGTACTTC. The V and J genes are TRBV29-1 and TRBJ2-4, with D hard to call. Germline V lookup: CDR1 SQVTM, CDR2 ANQGSEA. This CDR3 spans 12 amino acids. V was clipped by 4 bases and J by 0 bases, with 4 bases between them.

The table lists this clonotype with a few counts. The J gene is TRBJ2-7, the V gene TRBV30, with 8 nucleotides matching TRBD1. This CDR3 spans 11 amino acids. From germline, CDR1 is GTSNPN and CDR2 SVGIG (reference sequence). With 5 bases clipped from V and 7 bases from J, the junction kept 4 bases outside the gene matches. CDR3 coding DNA: TGTGCCTGGCAGGGGGCAGGTGAGCAGTACTTC. Its translation: CAWQGAGEQYF.

This clonotype turned up a few times. The chain recombines TRBV3-1 with TRBJ1-5; 7 positions match TRBD1. CDR1 is LGHDT, CDR2 YNNKEL, per germline (reference sequence). There are 17 residues in the CDR3. Unmatched junction bases numbered 15, after V lost 4 bases and J lost 6 bases. The CDR3 DNA is TGTGCCAGCAGCCTGTCAAGCATGACAGGGACCCGTCAGCCCCAGCATTTT. It specifies CASSLSSMTGTRQPQHF.

This clonotype showed up many times. V and J are TRBV29-1 and TRBJ2-1; the D is unclear. The CDR3 loop spans 12 amino acids. Germline lookup yields CDR1 SQVTM and CDR2 ANQGSEA. Trimming left V 6 bases short and J 8 bases short, with 14 bases between. CDR3 residues: CSVRAQVDEQFF. The CDR3 DNA reads as TGCAGCGTCCGGGCCCAGGTGGATGAGCAGTTCTTC.

In this sample, this clonotype turned up many times. This chain links TRBV7-8 with TRBJ1-4, with no clear D. CDR1 SGHVS and CDR2 FQNEAQ come from the germline V gene. Trimming cost V 7 bases and J 6 bases, with 15 bases left between them. CDR3 length: 14 residues. CDR3 region: CASTLDSTYEKLFF. The DNA for the CDR3 is TGTGCCAGCACCCTGGACTCTACCTATGAAAAACTGTTTTTT.

This clonotype came up a few times. The V call is TRBV6-5, the J call TRBJ1-1, with D uncertain. V shed 11 bases and J shed 3 bases, with 7 bases lying between them. This CDR3 is 10 amino acids long. Germline V gene sequence: CDR1 MNHEY, CDR2 SVGAGI. The CDR3 DNA sequence: TGTGCCTGTGGATACACTGAAGCTTTCTTT. Its translation: CACGYTEAFF.

The CDR3 nucleotides read TGCAGCGTTGAACTAGCGGGAGGAAAGTACGAGCAGTACTTC. Translated, it gives CSVELAGGKYEQYF. V and J are TRBV29-1 and TRBJ2-7, with 11 bases lining up with TRBD2. This CDR3 contains 14 residues. Germline V gene sequence: CDR1 SQVTM, CDR2 ANQGSEA. J lost 4 bases, V lost 2 bases, and 4 bases had no gene match.

This clonotype was observed at least ten times. This chain uses TRBV5-1 with TRBJ2-5; 8 positions match TRBD1. The CDR3 totals 15 residues. V shed 1 base, J shed 5 bases, and the junction held 7 bases outside the gene matches. Germline V CDR1 and CDR2: SGHRS, YFSETQ. The CDR3 bases are TGCGCCAGCAGCTTGAATGACAGGGGCCGGGAGACCCAGTACTTC. Translated, it gives CASSLNDRGRETQYF.

In its sample, this clonotype was seen many times. The V gene is TRBV5-1, the J gene TRBJ1-4; TRBD1 matches 9 bases. The CDR3 totals 14 residues. The J segment lost 7 bases and the V segment lost 4 bases, leaving 5 bases of the junction unmatched. Germline loops: CDR1 SGHRS, CDR2 YFSETQ. The CDR3 nucleotides are TGCGCCAGCAGCAGAGGACAGGGGTCTGAAAAACTGTTTTTT. This translates into CASSRGQGSEKLFF.

This clonotype appeared many times. Here the CDR3 reads CASSKGRNNEKLFF. CDR3 nucleotides: TGTGCCAGCAGCAAGGGACGGAATAATGAAAAACTGTTTTTT. The rearrangement uses TRBV7-2 and TRBJ1-4; TRBD1 might be the D (5 bases). V was shortened by 5 bases and J by 4 bases, with 11 bases between the two germline ends. The CDR3 runs 14 residues. Germline V gene sequence: CDR1 SGHTA, CDR2 FQGNSA.

This clonotype was found many times. The rearrangement uses TRBV3-1 and TRBJ1-2; D unresolved. The CDR3 has 12 residues. Germline V gene data show CDR1 as LGHDT and CDR2 as YNNKEL (reference sequence). V lost 1 base to trimming and J lost 6 bases, with 6 bases between them. The CDR3 region has the DNA TGTGCCAGCAGCCAAGGACCGAATGGCTACACCTTC. Protein: CASSQGPNGYTF.

This clonotype was detected only a few times. The chain's CDR3 is CSARLGAHTDTQYF. CDR3 DNA: TGCAGTGCTAGGCTAGGGGCTCACACAGATACGCAGTATTTT. The chain recombines TRBV20-1 with TRBJ2-3; possible D gene TRBD1, 5 bases. The CDR3 covers 14 residues. CDR1 DFQATT and CDR2 SNEGSKA come from the germline V gene (reference sequence). The V gene lost 3 bases and the J gene lost 2 bases, with 12 bases spanning the gap.